Listed below are T cell receptor beta chains from one sample, sequenced in a study of human T cells and chemical hapten exposure. One entry per CDR3 protein results from TCRdb running MiXCR on the RACE reads. The sample has about 380,000 distinct CDR3 sequences, approximately 4.4% seen once. The input for sequencing was whole blood, taken in connection with sensitization to the hapten diphenylcyclopropenone (DPC). These receptor sequences come from a woman aged 45 to 65 with alopecia areata. Some clones in this sample may be carry-over from other donors' samples. CDR3s include the opening cysteine and the closing phenylalanine or tryptophan.

CDR3: CASSPLQTASTEAFF
V: TRBV7-9

CDR3: CASSLGPGAGGNEQYF
V: TRBV12-3/TRBV12-4

CDR3: CSARELPGGPETSSYEQYF
V: TRBV20-1

CDR3: CASSPVGGGTDTQYF
V: TRBV7-2

CDR3: CASSRDTYGTNEKLFF
V: TRBV7-9

CDR3: CATSDLLGGYNEQFF
V: TRBV24-1

CDR3: CASSRRVLGGRKLHNEQFF
V: TRBV7-2

CDR3: CASRQGLAADTQYF
V: TRBV11-1

CDR3: CASSRAGTLDEQYF
V: TRBV6-2/TRBV6-3

CDR3: CAGSYSNTEAFF
V: TRBV6-5

CDR3: CASRGQGANQPQHF
V: TRBV6-5

CDR3: CSAIDGLREYF
V: TRBV20-1

CDR3: CSAPWGTGHTEAFF
V: TRBV20-1

CDR3: CAWSETGGNNEQFF
V: TRBV30

CDR3: CASSEDSTDTQYF
V: TRBV2

CDR3: CASTLDPSPTEAFF
V: TRBV2

CDR3: CATELRATFFEKLFF
V: TRBV24-1

CDR3: CASSLEWDYSYNEQFF
V: TRBV11-2

CDR3: CASSLAGTNYGYTF
V: TRBV5-6

CDR3: CASSPGSLAKNIQYF
V: TRBV9